This T cell receptor beta chain was sequenced in a study of T cell repertoires in cytomegalovirus infection. Study-wide background: CMV infection plus the matching HLA type was flagged by public TCR beta signatures.

One entry per CDR3 protein, called by TCRdb with MiXCR from the reads. The sample contains a few hundred thousand distinct CDR3 sequences, less than 30% of which appear only once. General observations from the study: The ex vivo response was dominated by HLA-C-restricted CMV-specific TCR beta clonotypes. The study identified carriers of CMV plus the relevant HLA from cumulative public TCR beta family frequency.

With regard to this clonotype: Its antigen is not identified.

CDR1 and CDR2 from the germline V gene are DFQATT and SNEGSKA (reference sequence). This CDR3 comprises 15 residues. Trimming removed 5 bases from V and 0 bases from J; junction bases left unmatched: 7. The chain combines TRBV20-1 with TRBJ2-4; 7 bases agree with TRBD1. Material: PBMCs. The clonotype originates from a human donor in good health (CMV status not recorded). Some clones in this sample may be carry-over from other donors' samples. Here the CDR3 DNA reads TGCAGTGCTGGCAACAGGGGAGTAGCCAAAAACATTCAGTACTTC. The encoded protein is CSAGNRGVAKNIQYF.